A single sample is the source of the 17 T cell receptor beta chains below, sequenced in a study of blood T cell repertoires in COVID-19. TCRdb's copy holds only in-frame clones and misses some; the assay was immunoSEQ multiplex PCR. The sample has approximately 200,000 clones, 75% to 90% seen once. Specimen: PBMCs or T cells enriched from blood (not recorded which). These TCRs come from a woman aged 25-40 years who had been exposed to COVID-19.

The genes are TRBV5-1 and TRBJ2-2; 8 nucleotides align to TRBD2. J was trimmed by 5 bases and V by 2 bases; bases with no gene match: 8. Germline V gene data show CDR1 as SGHRS and CDR2 as YFSETQ. The CDR3 runs 16 residues. CDR3 in DNA: TGCGCCAGCAGCTTAGCCGGGACTAGTAGGACCGGGGAGCTGTTTTTT. Amino acids: CASSLAGTSRTGELFF.

The chain employs TRBV7-9 and TRBJ1-4; D not certain. Trimming removed 0 bases at V and 8 bases at J, with 10 bases between. The germline gives CDR1 SEHNR, CDR2 FQNEAQ (reference sequence). This CDR3 comprises 14 residues. CDR3 sequence reads: CASSLAGGMEKLFF. The CDR3, as DNA: TGTGCCAGCAGCTTAGCGGGAGGGATGGAAAAACTGTTTTTT.

This clone was seen a handful of times. The chain combines TRBV20-1 with TRBJ1-5; the D gene is possibly TRBD1 (5 bases). The CDR3 is made up of 13 amino acids. Looked up from germline, CDR1 is DFQATT and CDR2 is SNEGSKA (reference sequence). Trimming left V 3 bases short and J 5 bases short, with 11 bases between. The CDR3 region is CSASGAGDQPQHF. In DNA, the CDR3 is TGCAGTGCTAGTGGGGCAGGTGATCAGCCCCAGCATTTT.

This chain joins TRBV30 and TRBJ2-7; 9 bases are a match to TRBD2. V shed 4 bases and J 1 base; nucleotides not matched to a gene: 8. The CDR3 contains 15 residues. Germline V lookup: CDR1 GTSNPN, CDR2 SVGIG (reference sequence). In nucleotides, the CDR3 is TGTGCCTGGAATCAACCGACTAGCGGATCCTACGAGCAGTACTTC. Amino acid sequence: CAWNQPTSGSYEQYF.

The J gene is TRBJ1-6, the V gene TRBV6-5, with 7 nucleotides matching TRBD1. This CDR3 has 16 amino acids. V shed 4 bases and J 8 bases; nucleotides not matched to a gene: 11. Germline V lookup: CDR1 MNHEY, CDR2 SVGAGI. CDR3 sequence reads: CASSSVTGAKDSPLHF. The CDR3 bases are TGTGCCAGCAGTTCCGTCACAGGGGCCAAGGATTCACCCCTCCACTTT.

The chain uses TRBV20-1 and TRBJ2-5; 7 positions agree with TRBD2. The CDR3 has 13 residues. Per germline, CDR1 DFQATT and CDR2 SNEGSKA (reference sequence). Trimming at V came to 3 bases and at J to 5 bases, leaving 6 bases not matched to a gene. This CDR3 is CSASRNSGETQYF. The CDR3 bases are TGCAGTGCTAGTAGGAATAGCGGGGAGACCCAGTACTTC.

V and J are TRBV7-7 and TRBJ2-3; 7 positions match TRBD1. The CDR3 runs to 14 residues. V trimming: 5 bases; J trimming: 2 bases; junction bases outside the gene matches: 4. Germline-derived CDR1 and CDR2 are SSHAT and FNYEAQ (reference sequence). The CDR3 here is CASSRDRDTDTQYF. The CDR3 region has the DNA TGTGCCAGCAGCCGGGACAGAGACACAGATACGCAGTATTTT.

The chain recombines TRBV30 with TRBJ1-3, with D hard to call. Germline-derived CDR1 and CDR2 are GTSNPN and SVGIG (reference sequence). This CDR3 is built from 15 residues. With 0 bases removed from V and 5 bases from J, the gap between germline ends came to 14 bases. CDR3 amino acids: CAWSVRGRHRNTIYF. The CDR3 nucleotides are TGTGCCTGGAGTGTACGCGGAAGGCACAGAAACACCATATATTTT.

J is TRBJ1-5 and V is TRBV5-8, with 7 bases lining up with TRBD1. Germline CDR1 and CDR2: SGHTS and YDEGEE. This CDR3 is 15 amino acids long. The V segment lost 4 bases and the J segment 5 bases; nucleotides outside the gene matches: 9. This CDR3 is CASSPGTESHQPQHF. In DNA form, the CDR3 reads TGTGCCAGCAGCCCCGGGACAGAGAGCCATCAGCCCCAGCATTTT.

This clone has a single count. This sequence joins TRBV6-5 and TRBJ2-7; possible D gene TRBD2, 6 bases. The germline V and J ends were trimmed by 7 bases and 5 bases, with 15 bases remaining between them. This CDR3 has 13 residues. Germline V CDR1 and CDR2: MNHEY, SVGAGI. The CDR3 sequence is CASIPRERDEQYF. The CDR3 DNA reads as TGTGCCAGCATACCCCGGGAGAGGGACGAGCAGTACTTC.

The chain employs TRBV5-6 and TRBJ2-5; a possible D gene is TRBD1 (6 bases). There are 13 residues in the CDR3. Germline-derived CDR1 and CDR2 are SGHDT and YYEEEE. V was shortened by 3 bases and J by 5 bases, with 11 bases between the two germline ends. DNA of the CDR3: TGTGCCAGCAGCTCGGTTAGGGGGGAGACCCAGTACTTC. Translation: CASSSVRGETQYF.

The V call is TRBV19, the J call TRBJ1-5, with D perhaps matching TRBD1 (5 bases). Germline CDR1 and CDR2: LNHDA and SQIVND (reference sequence). Trimming took off 6 bases at V and 2 bases at J, with 8 bases between the two ends. The CDR3 loop spans 13 amino acids. CDR3 residues: CASRFRGNQPQHF. As DNA, the CDR3 is TGTGCCAGTAGGTTCAGGGGCAATCAGCCCCAGCATTTT.

This clone was seen only once. The rearrangement links TRBV11-2 to TRBJ1-1, with TRBD1 matching over 10 bases. This CDR3 region has 13 residues. Germline values: CDR1 SGHAT, CDR2 FQNNGV. Germline trimming cut 4 bases from V and 11 bases from J; bases unmatched to any gene: 7. The CDR3 coding sequence is TGTGCCAGCAGCTCAGACAGGGGGCTAGGGGCTTTCTTT. Translated, it gives CASSSDRGLGAFF. The full variable domain, completed using reference TRBV11-2 and TRBJ1-1, is EAGVAQSPRYKIIEKRQSVAFWCNPISGHATLYWYQQILGQGPKLLIQFQNNGVVDDSQLPKDRFSAERLKGVDSTLKIQPAKLEDSAVYLCASSSDRGLGAFFGQGTRLTVV.

V gene TRBV24-1 combines with J gene TRBJ2-7; the match to TRBD1 covers 7 bases. In germline, CDR1 is KGHDR, CDR2 SFDVKD. The CDR3 covers 13 residues. V shed 8 bases and J 7 bases; nucleotides not matched to a gene: 10. Here the CDR3 reads CATMTGPGGEQYF. CDR3 nucleotides: TGTGCCACCATGACAGGGCCAGGGGGAGAGCAGTACTTC.

This rearrangement joins TRBV24-1 to TRBJ2-1; weak D call: TRBD2 (6 bases). V was cut by 9 bases and J by 7 bases, with 12 bases left in between. The CDR3 has 12 residues. From germline, CDR1 is KGHDR and CDR2 SFDVKD. CDR3 bases: TGTGCCACCGCGGCGGGGAGGAATGAGCAGTTCTTC. Its protein product is CATAAGRNEQFF.

The chain combines TRBV5-1 with TRBJ1-3, with a tentative D call TRBD1 (5 bases). The CDR3 is 16 residues long. The germline V gene encodes CDR1 SGHRS and CDR2 YFSETQ. V was trimmed by 2 bases and J by 0 bases, leaving 12 bases between them. CDR3 DNA sequence: TGCGCCAGCAGCTTAGGGGTCGGCGGCTCTGGAAACACCATATATTTT. Translating gives CASSLGVGGSGNTIYF.

This clone showed up just once. The rearrangement uses TRBV18 and TRBJ1-3; D is possibly TRBD1 (6 bases). Trimming left V 3 bases short and J 7 bases short, with 10 bases between. The CDR3 covers 13 residues. Germline CDR1 is KGHSH and CDR2 is LQKENI. The DNA of the CDR3 is TGTGCCAGCTCACCCGGACAGTTTAACACCATATATTTT. Translating gives CASSPGQFNTIYF.